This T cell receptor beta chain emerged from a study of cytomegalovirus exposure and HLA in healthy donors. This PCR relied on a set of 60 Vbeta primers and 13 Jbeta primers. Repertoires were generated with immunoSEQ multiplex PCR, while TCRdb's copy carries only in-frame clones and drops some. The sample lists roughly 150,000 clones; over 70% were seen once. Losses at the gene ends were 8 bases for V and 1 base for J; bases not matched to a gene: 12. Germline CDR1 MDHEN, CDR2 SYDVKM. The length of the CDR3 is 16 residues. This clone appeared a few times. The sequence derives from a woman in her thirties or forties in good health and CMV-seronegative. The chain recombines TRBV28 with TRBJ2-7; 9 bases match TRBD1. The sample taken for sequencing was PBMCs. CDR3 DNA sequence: TGTGCCAGCGGAACCGGGACAGGGAGTAATTCCTACGAGCAGTACTTC. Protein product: CASGTGTGSNSYEQYF.